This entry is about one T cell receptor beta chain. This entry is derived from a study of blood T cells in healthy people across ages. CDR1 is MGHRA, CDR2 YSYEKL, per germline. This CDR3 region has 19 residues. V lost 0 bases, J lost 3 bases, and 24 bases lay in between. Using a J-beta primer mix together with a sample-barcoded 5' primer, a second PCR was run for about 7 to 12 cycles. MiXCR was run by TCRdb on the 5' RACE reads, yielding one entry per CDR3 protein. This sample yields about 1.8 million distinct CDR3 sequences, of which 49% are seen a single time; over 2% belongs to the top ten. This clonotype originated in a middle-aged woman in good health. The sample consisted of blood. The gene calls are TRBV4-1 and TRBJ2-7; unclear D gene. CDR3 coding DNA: TGCGCCAGCAGCCAAGATCGTTTCACGGGTCGATCAGTGAGCTACGAGCAGTACTTC. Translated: CASSQDRFTGRSVSYEQYF.